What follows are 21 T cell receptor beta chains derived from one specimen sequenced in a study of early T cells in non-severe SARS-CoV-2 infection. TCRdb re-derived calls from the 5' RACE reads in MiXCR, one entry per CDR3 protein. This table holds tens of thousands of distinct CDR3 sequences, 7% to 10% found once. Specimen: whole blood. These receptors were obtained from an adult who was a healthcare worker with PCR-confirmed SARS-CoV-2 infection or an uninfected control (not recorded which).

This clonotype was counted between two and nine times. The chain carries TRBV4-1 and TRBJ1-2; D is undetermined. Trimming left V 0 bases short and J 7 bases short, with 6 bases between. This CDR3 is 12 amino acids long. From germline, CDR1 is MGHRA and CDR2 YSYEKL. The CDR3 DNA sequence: TGCGCCAGCAGCCAAGATTGGCTTGGCTACACCTTC. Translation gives CASSQDWLGYTF.

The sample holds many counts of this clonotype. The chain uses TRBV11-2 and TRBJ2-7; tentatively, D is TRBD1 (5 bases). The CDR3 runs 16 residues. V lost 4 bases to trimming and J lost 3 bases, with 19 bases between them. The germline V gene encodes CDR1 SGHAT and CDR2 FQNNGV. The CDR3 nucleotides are TGTGCCAGCAGCTCGATCTCAGGGTTGTTGTTCTACGAGCAGTACTTC. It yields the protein CASSSISGLLFYEQYF.

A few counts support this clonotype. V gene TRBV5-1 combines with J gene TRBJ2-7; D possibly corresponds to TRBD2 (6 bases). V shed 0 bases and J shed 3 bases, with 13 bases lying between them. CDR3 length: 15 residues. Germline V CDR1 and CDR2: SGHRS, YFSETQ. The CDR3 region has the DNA TGCGCCAGCAGCTTGGAGGAGGGGTCCCTCTACGAGCAGTACTTC. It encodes CASSLEEGSLYEQYF. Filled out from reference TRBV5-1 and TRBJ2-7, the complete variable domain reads KAGVTQTPRYLIKTRGQQVTLSCSPISGHRSVSWYQQTPGQGLQFLFEYFSETQRNKGNFPGRFSGRQFSNSRSEMNVSTLELGDSALYLCASSLEEGSLYEQYFGPGTRLTVT.

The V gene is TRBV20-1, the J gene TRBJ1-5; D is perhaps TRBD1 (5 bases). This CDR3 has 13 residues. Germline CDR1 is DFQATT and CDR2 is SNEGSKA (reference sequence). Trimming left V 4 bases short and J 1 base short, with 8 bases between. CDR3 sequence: CSAIRDSNQPQHF. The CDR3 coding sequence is TGCAGTGCTATTCGGGACAGCAATCAGCCCCAGCATTTT.

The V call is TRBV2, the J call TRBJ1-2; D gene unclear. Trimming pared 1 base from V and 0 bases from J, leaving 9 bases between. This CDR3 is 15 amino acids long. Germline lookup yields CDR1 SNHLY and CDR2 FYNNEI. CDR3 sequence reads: CASSEERSANYGYTF. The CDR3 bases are TGTGCCAGCAGTGAAGAGCGATCCGCTAACTATGGCTACACCTTC.

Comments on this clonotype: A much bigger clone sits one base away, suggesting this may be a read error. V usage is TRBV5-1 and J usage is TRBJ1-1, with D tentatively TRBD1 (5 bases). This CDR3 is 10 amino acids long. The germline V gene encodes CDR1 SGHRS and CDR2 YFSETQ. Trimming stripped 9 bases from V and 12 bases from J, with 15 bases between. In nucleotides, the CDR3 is TGCGCCATACCGGGACGGAGAACTTTCTTT. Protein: CAIPGRRTFF.

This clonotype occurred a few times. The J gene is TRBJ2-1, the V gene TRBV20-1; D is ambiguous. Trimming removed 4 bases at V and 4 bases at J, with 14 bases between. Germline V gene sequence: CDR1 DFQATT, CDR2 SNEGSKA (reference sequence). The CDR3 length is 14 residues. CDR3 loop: CSATPQHLYNEQFF. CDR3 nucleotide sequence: TGCAGTGCTACCCCCCAGCACCTGTACAATGAGCAGTTCTTC.

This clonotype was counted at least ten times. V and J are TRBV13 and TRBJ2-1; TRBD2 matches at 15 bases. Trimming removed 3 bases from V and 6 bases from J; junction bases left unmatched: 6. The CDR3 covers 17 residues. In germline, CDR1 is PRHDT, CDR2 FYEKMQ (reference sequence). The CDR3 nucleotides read TGTGCCAGCAGCTTCAGGACTAGCGGGAGGGGGCTCAATGAGCAGTTCTTC. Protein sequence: CASSFRTSGRGLNEQFF.

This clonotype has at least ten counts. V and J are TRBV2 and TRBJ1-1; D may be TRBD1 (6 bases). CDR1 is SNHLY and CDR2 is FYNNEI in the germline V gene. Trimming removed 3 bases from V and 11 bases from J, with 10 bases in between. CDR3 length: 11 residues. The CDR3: CASSETGGAFF. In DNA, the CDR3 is TGTGCCAGCAGTGAGACAGGTGGGGCTTTCTTT.

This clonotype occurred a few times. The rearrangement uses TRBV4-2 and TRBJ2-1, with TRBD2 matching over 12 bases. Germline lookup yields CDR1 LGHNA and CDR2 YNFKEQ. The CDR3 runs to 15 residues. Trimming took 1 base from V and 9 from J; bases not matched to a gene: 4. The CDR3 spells CASSQGLAGASEQFF. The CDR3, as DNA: TGTGCCAGCAGCCAAGGACTAGCGGGAGCATCTGAGCAGTTCTTC.

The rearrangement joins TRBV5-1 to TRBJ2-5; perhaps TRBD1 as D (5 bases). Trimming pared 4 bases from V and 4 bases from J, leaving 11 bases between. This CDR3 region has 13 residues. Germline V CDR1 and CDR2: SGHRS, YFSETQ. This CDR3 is CASSVDSRETQYF. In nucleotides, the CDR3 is TGCGCCAGCAGCGTAGACAGCCGAGAGACCCAGTACTTC. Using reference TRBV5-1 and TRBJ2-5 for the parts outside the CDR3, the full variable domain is KAGVTQTPRYLIKTRGQQVTLSCSPISGHRSVSWYQQTPGQGLQFLFEYFSETQRNKGNFPGRFSGRQFSNSRSEMNVSTLELGDSALYLCASSVDSRETQYFGPGTRLLVL.

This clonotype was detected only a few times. CDR3 coding DNA: TGTGCCAGCATTGTCACTGAAGCTTTCTTT. Its protein is CASIVTEAFF. V is TRBV2 and J is TRBJ1-1; the D is unclear. V was pared by 7 bases and J by 4 bases, with 4 bases between. Germline CDR1 and CDR2: SNHLY and FYNNEI. The CDR3 length is 10 residues.

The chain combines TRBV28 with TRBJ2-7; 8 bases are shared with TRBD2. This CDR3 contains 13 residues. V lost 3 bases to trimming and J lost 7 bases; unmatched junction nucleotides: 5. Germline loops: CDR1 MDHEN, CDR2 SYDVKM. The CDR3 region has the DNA TGTGCCAGCAGTTTCGGACTAGCTGGTGAGCAGTACTTC. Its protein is CASSFGLAGEQYF.

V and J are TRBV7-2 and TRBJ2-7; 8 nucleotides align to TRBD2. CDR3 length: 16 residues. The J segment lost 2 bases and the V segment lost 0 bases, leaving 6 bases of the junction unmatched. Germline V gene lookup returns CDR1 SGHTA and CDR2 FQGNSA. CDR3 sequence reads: CASSLAPAGAAYEQYF. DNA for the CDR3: TGTGCCAGCAGCTTAGCTCCAGCGGGGGCCGCCTACGAGCAGTACTTC.

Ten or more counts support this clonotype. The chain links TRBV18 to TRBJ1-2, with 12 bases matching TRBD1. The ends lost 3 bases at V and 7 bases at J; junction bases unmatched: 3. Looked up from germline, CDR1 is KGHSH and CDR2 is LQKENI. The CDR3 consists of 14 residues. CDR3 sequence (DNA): TGTGCCAGCTCACCGGGACAGGGGGCCAGTGGCTACACCTTC. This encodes CASSPGQGASGYTF.

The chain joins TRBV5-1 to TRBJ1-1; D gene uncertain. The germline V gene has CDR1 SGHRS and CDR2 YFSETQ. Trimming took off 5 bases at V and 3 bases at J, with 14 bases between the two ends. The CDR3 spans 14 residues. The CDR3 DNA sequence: TGCGCCAGCAGTTCGTACGGGATGGACACTGAAGCTTTCTTT. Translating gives CASSSYGMDTEAFF.

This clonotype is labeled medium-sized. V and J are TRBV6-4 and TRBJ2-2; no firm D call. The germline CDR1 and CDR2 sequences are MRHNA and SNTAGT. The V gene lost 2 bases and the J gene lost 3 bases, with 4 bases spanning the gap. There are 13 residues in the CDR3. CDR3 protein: CASSDGDTGELFF. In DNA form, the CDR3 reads TGTGCCAGCAGTGACGGGGACACCGGGGAGCTGTTTTTT.

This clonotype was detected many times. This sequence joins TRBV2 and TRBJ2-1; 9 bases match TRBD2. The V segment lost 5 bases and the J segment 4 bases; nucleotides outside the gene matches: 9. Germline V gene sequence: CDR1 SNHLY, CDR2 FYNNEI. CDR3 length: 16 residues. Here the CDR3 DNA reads TGTGCCAGCAGTAAAATCTCGCGGGGGGGTTACAATGAGCAGTTCTTC. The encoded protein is CASSKISRGGYNEQFF.

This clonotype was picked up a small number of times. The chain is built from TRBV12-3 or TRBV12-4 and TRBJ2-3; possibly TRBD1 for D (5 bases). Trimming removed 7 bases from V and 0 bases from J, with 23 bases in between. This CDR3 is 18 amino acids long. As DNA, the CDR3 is TGTGCCAGCATCCCCAGTCTGGGGCTAGTCGATAGCACAGATACGCAGTATTTT. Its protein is CASIPSLGLVDSTDTQYF.

The CDR3 sequence is CATSRELAEQETQYF. The DNA of the CDR3 is TGTGCCACCAGCAGAGAGTTGGCTGAACAAGAGACCCAGTACTTC. The chain couples TRBV15 to TRBJ2-5; D is ambiguous. Deletions cut 0 bases from V and 2 bases from J, with 10 bases between. The germline V gene has CDR1 LNHNV and CDR2 YYDKDF (reference sequence). There are 15 residues in the CDR3.

The chain's CDR3 is CASSPTRNYNEQFF. The CDR3 coding sequence is TGTGCCAGCAGCCCCACGCGTAACTACAATGAGCAGTTCTTC. The chain employs TRBV7-6 and TRBJ2-1; D ambiguous. Germline lookup yields CDR1 SGHVS and CDR2 FNYEAQ. The CDR3 runs 14 residues. Trimming removed 5 bases at V and 3 bases at J, with 11 bases between.